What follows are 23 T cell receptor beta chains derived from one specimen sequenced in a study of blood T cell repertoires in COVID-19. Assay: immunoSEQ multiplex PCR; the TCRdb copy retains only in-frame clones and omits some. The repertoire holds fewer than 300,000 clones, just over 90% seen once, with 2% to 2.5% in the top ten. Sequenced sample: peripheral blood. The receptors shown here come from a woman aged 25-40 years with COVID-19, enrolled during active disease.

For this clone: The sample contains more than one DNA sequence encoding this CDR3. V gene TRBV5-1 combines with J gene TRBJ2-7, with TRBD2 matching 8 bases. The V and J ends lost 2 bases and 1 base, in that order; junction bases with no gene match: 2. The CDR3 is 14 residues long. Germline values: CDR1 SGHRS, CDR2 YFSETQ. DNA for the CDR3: TGCGCCAGCAGCTTCCGGGAGGGTTCCTACGAGCAGTACTTC. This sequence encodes CASSFREGSYEQYF.

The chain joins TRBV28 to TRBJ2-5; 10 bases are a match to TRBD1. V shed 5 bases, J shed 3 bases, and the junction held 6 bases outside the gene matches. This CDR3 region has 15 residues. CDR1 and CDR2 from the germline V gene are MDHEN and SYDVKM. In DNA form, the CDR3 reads TGTGCCAGCAGTCACCCCGGGACAGGGGAAGAGACCCAGTACTTC. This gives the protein CASSHPGTGEETQYF.

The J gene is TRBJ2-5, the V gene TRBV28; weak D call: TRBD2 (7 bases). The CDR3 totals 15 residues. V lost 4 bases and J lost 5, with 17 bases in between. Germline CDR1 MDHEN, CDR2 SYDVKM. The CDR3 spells CASSSGGQGRETQYF. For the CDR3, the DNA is TGTGCCAGCAGTTCGGGGGGACAAGGAAGGGAGACCCAGTACTTC.

CDR3 in DNA: TGTGCCAGCAGCATGACAGGGATTGACCAGCCCCAGCATTTT. It encodes CASSMTGIDQPQHF. The chain recombines TRBV11-2 with TRBJ1-5, with TRBD1 identical over 7 bases. This CDR3 contains 14 residues. With 5 bases clipped from V and 7 bases from J, the junction kept 8 bases outside the gene matches. Germline V gene sequence: CDR1 SGHAT, CDR2 FQNNGV.

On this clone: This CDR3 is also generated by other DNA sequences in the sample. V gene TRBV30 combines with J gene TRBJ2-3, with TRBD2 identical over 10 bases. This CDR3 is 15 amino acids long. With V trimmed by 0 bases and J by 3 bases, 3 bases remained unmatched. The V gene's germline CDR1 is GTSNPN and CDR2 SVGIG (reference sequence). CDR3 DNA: TGTGCCTGGAGTGTGTCTAGCGGGAGAACAGATACGCAGTATTTT. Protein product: CAWSVSSGRTDTQYF. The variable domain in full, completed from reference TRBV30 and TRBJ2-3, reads SQTIHQWPATLVQPVGSPLSLECTVEGTSNPNLYWYRQAAGRGLQLLFYSVGIGQISSEVPQNLSASRPQDRQFILSSKKLLLSDSGFYLCAWSVSSGRTDTQYFGPGTRLTVL.

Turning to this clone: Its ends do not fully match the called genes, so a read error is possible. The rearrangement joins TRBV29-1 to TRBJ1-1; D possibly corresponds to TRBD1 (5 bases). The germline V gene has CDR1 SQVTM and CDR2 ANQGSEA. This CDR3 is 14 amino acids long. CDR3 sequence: CGVATASRNTEAFF. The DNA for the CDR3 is TGCGGCGTTGCGACAGCCTCCCGGAACACTGAAGCTTTCTTT.

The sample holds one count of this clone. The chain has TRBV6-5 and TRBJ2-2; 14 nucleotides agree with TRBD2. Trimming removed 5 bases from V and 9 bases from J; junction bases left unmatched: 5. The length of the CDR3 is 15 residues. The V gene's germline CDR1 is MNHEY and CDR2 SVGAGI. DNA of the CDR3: TGTGCCAGCAGTACTGGGACTAGCGGGAGCCGGGAGCTGTTTTTT. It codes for CASSTGTSGSRELFF.

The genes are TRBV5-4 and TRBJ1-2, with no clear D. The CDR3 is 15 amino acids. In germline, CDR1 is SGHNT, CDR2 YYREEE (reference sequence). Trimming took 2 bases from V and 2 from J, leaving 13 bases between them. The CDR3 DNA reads TGTGCCAGCAGCTTTACCACCGGGGTCAACTATGGCTACACCTTC. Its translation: CASSFTTGVNYGYTF.

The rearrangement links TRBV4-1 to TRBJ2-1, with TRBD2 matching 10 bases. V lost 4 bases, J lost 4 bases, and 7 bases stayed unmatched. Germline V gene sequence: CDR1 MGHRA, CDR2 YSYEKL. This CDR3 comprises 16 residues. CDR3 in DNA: TGCGCCAGCAGCCTTACCGGGACTAGCGCGTACAATGAGCAGTTCTTC. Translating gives CASSLTGTSAYNEQFF.

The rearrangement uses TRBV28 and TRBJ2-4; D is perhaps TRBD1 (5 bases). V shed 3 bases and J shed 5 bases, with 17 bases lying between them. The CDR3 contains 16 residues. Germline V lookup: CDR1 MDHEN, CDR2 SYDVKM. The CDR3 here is CASSFVLTLGENIQYF. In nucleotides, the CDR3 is TGTGCCAGCAGTTTTGTCCTGACTCTAGGGGAAAACATTCAGTACTTC.

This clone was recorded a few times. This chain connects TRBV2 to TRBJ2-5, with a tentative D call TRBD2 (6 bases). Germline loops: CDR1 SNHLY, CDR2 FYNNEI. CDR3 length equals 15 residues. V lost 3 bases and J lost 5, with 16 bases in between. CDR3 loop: CASSDREALAETQYF. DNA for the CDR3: TGTGCCAGCAGTGACAGGGAGGCCCTGGCGGAGACCCAGTACTTC.

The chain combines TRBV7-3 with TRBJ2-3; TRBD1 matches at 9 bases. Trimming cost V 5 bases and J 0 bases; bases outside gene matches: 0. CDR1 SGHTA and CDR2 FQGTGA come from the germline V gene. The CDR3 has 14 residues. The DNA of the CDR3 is TGTGCCAGCAGCGGACAGGGGAGCACAGATACGCAGTATTTT. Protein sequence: CASSGQGSTDTQYF.

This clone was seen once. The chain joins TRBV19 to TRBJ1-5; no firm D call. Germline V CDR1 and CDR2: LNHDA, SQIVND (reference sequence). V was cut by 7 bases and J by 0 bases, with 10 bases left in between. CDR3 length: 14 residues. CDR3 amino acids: CASISRYSNQPQHF. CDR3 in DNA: TGTGCCAGTATTTCGCGGTATAGCAATCAGCCCCAGCATTTT.

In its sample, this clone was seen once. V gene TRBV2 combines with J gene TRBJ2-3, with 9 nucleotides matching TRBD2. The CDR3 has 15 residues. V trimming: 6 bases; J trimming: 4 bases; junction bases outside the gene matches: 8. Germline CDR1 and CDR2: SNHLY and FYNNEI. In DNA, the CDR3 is TGTGCCAGCAGGTCCTTAGCGGGAGATGCAGATACGCAGTATTTT. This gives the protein CASRSLAGDADTQYF.

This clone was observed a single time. CDR3 nucleotide sequence: TGTGCCAGCAACCCGTTAATTAGCAGGGCGAACACTGAAGCTTTCTTT. Translated: CASNPLISRANTEAFF. V usage is TRBV5-5 and J usage is TRBJ1-1; weak D call: TRBD1 (5 bases). The CDR3 is 16 amino acids. Trimming cost V 6 bases and J 1 base, with 19 bases left between them. Germline V lookup: CDR1 SGHKS, CDR2 YYEKEE (reference sequence).

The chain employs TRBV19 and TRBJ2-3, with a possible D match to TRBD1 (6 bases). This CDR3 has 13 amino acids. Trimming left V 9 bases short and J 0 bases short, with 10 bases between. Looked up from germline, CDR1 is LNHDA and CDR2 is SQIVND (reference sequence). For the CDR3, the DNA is TGTGCCAGCCGGGACATAAGCACAGATACGCAGTATTTT. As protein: CASRDISTDTQYF.

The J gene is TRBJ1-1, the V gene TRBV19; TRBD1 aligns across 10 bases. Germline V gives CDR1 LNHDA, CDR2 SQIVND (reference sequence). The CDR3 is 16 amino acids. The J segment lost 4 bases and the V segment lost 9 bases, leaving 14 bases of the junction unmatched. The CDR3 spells CASTTRTGGGTTEAFF. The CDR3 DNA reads TGTGCCAGCACCACCCGGACAGGGGGAGGGACCACTGAAGCTTTCTTT.

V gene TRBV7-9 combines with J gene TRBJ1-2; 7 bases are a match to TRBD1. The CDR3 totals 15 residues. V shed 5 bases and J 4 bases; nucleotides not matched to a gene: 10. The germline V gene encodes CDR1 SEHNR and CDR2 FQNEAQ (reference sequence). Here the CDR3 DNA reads TGTGCCAGCAGCCAAAGGACAGGACCCTCCTATGGCTACACCTTC. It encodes CASSQRTGPSYGYTF.

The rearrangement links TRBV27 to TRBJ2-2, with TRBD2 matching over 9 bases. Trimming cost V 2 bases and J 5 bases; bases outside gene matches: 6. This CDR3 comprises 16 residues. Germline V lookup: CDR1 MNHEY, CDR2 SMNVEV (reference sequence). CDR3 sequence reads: CASSLGSGRATGELFF. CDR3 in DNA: TGTGCCAGCAGTTTAGGTAGCGGGAGAGCTACCGGGGAGCTGTTTTTT.

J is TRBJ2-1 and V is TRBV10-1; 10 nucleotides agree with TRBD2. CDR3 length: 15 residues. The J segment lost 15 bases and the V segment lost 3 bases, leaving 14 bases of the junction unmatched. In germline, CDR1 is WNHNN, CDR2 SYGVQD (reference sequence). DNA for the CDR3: TGCGCCAGCAGTGACGGGGCTAGCGGGAGACTGTCCCCGTTCTTC. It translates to CASSDGASGRLSPFF.

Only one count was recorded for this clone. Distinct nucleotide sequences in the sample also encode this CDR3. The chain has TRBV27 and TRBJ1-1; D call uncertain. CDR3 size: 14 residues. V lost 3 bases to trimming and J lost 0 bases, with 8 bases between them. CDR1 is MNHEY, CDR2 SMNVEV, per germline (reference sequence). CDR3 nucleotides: TGTGCCAGCAGTTTTCGTAGAATGAACACTGAAGCTTTCTTT. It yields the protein CASSFRRMNTEAFF.

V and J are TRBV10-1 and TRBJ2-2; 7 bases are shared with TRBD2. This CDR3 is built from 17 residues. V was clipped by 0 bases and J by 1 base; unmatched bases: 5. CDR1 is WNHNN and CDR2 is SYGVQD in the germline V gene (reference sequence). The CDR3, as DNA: TGCGCCAGCAGTGAGTCGAGAAGCGGGATGAACACCGGGGAGCTGTTTTTT. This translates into CASSESRSGMNTGELFF.

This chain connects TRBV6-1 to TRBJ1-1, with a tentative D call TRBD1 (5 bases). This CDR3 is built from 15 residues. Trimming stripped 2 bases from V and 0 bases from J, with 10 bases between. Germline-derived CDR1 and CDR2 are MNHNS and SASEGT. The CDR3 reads CASSELGHMNTEAFF. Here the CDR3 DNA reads TGTGCCAGCAGTGAATTAGGACATATGAACACTGAAGCTTTCTTT.